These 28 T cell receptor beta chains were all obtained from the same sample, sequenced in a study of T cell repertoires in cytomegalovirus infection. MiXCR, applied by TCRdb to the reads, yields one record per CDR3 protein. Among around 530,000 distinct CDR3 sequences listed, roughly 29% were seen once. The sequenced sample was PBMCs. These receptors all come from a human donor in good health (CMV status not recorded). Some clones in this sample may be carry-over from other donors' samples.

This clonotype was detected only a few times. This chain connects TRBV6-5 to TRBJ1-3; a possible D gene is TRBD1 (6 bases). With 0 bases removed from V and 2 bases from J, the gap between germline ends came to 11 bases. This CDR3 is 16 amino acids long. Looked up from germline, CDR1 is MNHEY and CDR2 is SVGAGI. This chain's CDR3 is CASSYSARGAGNTIYF. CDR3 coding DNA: TGTGCCAGCAGTTACTCGGCCAGGGGAGCTGGAAACACCATATATTTT.

DNA of the CDR3: TGTGCCATCAGGACAACTAGCGGGAGAATCCATGAGCAGTTCTTC. This codes for CAIRTTSGRIHEQFF. V usage is TRBV10-3 and J usage is TRBJ2-1, with 11 positions matching TRBD2. The CDR3 is 15 residues long. V was clipped by 6 bases and J by 8 bases; unmatched bases: 9. Germline-derived CDR1 and CDR2 are ENHRY and SYGVKD.

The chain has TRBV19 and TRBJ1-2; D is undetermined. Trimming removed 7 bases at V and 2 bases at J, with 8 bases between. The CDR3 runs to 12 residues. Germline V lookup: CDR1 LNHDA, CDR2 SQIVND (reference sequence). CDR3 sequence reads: CASTKENYGYTF. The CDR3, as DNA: TGTGCCAGTACTAAGGAAAACTATGGCTACACCTTC.

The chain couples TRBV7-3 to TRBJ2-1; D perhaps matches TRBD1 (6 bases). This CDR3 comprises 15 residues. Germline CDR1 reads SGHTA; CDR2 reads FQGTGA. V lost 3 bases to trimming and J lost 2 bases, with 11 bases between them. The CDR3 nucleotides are TGTGCCAGCAGCTTTATCGGGACACCCTACAATGAGCAGTTCTTC. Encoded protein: CASSFIGTPYNEQFF.

The CDR3 loop is CASSELRQGSRTEAFF. The CDR3, as DNA: TGTGCCAGCAGTGAACTGCGACAGGGTTCCCGCACTGAAGCTTTCTTT. V and J are TRBV6-1 and TRBJ1-1, with 7 bases aligning to TRBD1. Germline V gene lookup returns CDR1 MNHNS and CDR2 SASEGT. CDR3 length: 16 amino acids. The junction had 10 bases not matched to a gene; V was cut back by 2 bases and J by 4 bases.

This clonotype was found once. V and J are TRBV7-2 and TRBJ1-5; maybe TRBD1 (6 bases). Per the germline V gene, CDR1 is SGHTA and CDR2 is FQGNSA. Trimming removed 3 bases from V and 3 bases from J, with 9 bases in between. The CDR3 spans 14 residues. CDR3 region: CASSFRGFNQPQHF. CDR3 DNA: TGTGCCAGCAGCTTCAGGGGATTCAATCAGCCCCAGCATTTT.

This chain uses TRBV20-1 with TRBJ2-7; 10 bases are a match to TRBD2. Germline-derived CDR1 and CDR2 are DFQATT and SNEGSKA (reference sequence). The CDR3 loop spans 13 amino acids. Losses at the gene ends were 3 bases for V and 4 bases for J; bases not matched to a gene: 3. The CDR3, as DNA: TGCAGTGCTAGCGAGCGGGAGGGATACGAGCAGTACTTC. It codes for CSASEREGYEQYF.

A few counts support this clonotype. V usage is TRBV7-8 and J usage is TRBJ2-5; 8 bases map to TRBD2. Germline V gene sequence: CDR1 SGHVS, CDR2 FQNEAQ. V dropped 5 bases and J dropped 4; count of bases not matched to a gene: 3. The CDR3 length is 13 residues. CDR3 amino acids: CASSREGRETQYF. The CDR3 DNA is TGTGCCAGCAGCCGGGAGGGTCGAGAGACCCAGTACTTC.

The CDR3 nucleotides are TGCGCCAGCAGCACAGGGCCCGGGGTAGGTGTTTACGAGCAGTACGTC. Protein sequence: CASSTGPGVGVYEQYV. This chain joins TRBV5-1 and TRBJ2-7; D is possibly TRBD1 (6 bases). CDR1 is SGHRS and CDR2 is YFSETQ in the germline V gene. Trimming removed 4 bases from V and 4 bases from J, with 21 bases in between. This CDR3 contains 16 residues.

Here the CDR3 DNA reads TGCAGTGCTAGTAGGACACCCGCTTACGAGCAGTACTTC. It is translated as CSASRTPAYEQYF. V is TRBV20-1 and J is TRBJ2-7; D might be TRBD1 (5 bases). Trimming took off 3 bases at V and 4 bases at J, with 13 bases between the two ends. The CDR3 extends over 13 amino acids. CDR1 is DFQATT, CDR2 SNEGSKA, per germline (reference sequence).

CDR3 amino acids: CASRGDQITDTQYF. The CDR3 DNA reads as TGTGCCAGCAGGGGGGACCAAATCACAGATACGCAGTATTTT. The chain couples TRBV7-2 to TRBJ2-3; D is perhaps TRBD1 or TRBD2 (5 bases each). The CDR3 is 14 amino acids. The V end was cut by 6 bases, the J end by 2 bases, with 12 bases between. Looked up from germline, CDR1 is SGHTA and CDR2 is FQGNSA.

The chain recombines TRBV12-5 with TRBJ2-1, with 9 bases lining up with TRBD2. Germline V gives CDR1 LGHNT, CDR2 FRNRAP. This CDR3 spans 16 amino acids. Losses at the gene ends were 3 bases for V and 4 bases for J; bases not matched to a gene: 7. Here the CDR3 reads CASGLNIAGAYNEQFF. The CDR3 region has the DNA TGTGCTAGTGGTTTAAACATAGCGGGAGCTTACAATGAGCAGTTCTTC.

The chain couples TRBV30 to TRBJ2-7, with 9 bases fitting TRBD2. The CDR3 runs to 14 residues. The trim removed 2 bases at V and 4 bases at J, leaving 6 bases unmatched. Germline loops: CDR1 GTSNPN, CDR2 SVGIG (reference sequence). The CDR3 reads CAWSKLAGLYEQYF. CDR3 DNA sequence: TGTGCCTGGAGTAAGCTAGCGGGGCTTTACGAGCAGTACTTC.

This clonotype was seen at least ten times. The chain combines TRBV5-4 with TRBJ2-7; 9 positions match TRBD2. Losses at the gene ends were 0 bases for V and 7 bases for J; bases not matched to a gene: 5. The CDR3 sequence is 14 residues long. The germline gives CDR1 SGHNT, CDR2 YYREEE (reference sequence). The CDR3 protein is CASSLGLAEVEQYF. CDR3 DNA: TGTGCCAGCAGCTTGGGACTAGCGGAGGTGGAGCAGTACTTC.

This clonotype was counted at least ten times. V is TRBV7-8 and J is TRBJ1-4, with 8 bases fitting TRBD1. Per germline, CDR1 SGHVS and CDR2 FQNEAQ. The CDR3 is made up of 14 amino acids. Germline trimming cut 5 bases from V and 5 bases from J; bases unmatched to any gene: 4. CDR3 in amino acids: CASSRDRLNEKLFF. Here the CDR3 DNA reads TGTGCCAGCAGCAGGGACAGGTTGAATGAAAAACTGTTTTTT.

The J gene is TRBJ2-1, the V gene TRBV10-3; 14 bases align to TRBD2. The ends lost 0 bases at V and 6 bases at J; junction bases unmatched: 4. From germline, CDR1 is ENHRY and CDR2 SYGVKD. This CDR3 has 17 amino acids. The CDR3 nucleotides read TGTGCCATCAGTGAGTCGGGGACTAGCGGGAGCTCCAATGAGCAGTTCTTC. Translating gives CAISESGTSGSSNEQFF.

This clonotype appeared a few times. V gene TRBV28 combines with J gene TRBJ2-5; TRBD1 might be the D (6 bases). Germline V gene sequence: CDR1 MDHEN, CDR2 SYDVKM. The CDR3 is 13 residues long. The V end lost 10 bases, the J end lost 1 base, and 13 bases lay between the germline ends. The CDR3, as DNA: TGTGCCACCGACGGACAGCCCCAAGAGACCCAGTACTTC. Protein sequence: CATDGQPQETQYF.

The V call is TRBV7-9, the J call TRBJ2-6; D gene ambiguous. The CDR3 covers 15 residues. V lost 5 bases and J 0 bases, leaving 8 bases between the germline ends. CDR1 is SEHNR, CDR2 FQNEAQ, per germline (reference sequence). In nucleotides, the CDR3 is TGTGCCAGCAGCCCTGGATACTCTGGGGCCAACGTCCTGACTTTC. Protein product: CASSPGYSGANVLTF.

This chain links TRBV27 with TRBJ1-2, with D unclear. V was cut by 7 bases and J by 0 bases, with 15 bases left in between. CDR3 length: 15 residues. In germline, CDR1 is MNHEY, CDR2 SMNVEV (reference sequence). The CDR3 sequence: CASTTGRSPNYGYTF. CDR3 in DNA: TGTGCCAGCACCACCGGACGGTCCCCTAACTATGGCTACACCTTC.

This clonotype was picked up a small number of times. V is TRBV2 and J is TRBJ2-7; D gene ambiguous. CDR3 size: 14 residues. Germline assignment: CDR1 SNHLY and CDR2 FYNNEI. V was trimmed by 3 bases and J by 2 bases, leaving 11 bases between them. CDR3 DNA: TGTGCCAGCAGTGACGCGTCAGTGGCCTACGAGCAGTACTTC. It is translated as CASSDASVAYEQYF.

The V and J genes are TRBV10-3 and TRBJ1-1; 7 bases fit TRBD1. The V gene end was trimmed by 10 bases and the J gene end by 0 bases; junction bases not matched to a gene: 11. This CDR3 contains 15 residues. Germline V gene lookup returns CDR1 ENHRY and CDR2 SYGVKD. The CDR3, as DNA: TGTGCCACCAACCGGGACAGCAACATGAACACTGAAGCTTTCTTT. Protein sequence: CATNRDSNMNTEAFF.

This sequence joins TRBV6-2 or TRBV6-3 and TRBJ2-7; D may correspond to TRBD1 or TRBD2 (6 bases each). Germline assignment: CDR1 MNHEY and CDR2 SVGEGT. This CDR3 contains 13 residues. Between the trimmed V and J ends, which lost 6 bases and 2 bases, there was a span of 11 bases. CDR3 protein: CASSGGHPYEQYV. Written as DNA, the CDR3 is TGTGCCAGCAGCGGGGGACACCCCTACGAGCAGTACGTC.

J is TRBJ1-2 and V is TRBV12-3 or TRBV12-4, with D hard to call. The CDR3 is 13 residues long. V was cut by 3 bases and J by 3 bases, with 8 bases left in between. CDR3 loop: CASSFPGDYGYTF. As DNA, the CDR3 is TGTGCCAGCAGTTTCCCCGGGGACTATGGCTACACCTTC.

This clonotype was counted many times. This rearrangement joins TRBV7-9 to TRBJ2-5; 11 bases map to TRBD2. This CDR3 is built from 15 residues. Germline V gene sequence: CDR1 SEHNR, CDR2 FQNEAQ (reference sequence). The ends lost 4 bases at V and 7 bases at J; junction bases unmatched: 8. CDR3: CASSSGTSGMRTQYF. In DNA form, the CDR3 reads TGTGCCAGCAGCTCGGGGACTAGCGGTATGAGGACCCAGTACTTC.

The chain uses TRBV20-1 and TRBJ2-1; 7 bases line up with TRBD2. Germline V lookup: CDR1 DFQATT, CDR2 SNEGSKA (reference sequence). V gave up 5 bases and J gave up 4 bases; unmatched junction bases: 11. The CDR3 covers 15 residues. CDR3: CSAQTVAGDYNEQFF. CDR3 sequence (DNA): TGCAGTGCTCAAACCGTGGCGGGAGATTACAATGAGCAGTTCTTC.

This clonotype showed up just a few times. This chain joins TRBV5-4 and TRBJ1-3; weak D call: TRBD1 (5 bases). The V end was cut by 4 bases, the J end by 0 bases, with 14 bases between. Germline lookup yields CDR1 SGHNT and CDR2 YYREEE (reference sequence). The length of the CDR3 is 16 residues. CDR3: CASSRGTLRSGNTIYF. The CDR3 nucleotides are TGTGCCAGCAGCCGGGGGACCCTACGCTCTGGAAACACCATATATTTT.

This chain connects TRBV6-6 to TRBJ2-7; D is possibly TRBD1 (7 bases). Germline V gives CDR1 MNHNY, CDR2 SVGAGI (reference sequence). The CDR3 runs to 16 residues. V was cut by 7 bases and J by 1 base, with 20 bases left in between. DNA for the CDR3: TGTGCCAGCAACCCCGGAGGGACAGTGATATCCTACGAGCAGTACTTC. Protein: CASNPGGTVISYEQYF.

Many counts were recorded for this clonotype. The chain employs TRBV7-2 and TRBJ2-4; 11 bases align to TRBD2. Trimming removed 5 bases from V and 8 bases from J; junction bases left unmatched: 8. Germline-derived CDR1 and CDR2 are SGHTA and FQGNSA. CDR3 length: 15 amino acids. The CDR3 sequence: CASSPRLAGTHIQYF. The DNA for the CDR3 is TGTGCCAGCAGCCCGAGACTAGCGGGAACACACATTCAGTACTTC.